This entry features one T cell receptor (beta chain) sequence. CDR3 length: 12 residues. The germline V and J ends were trimmed by 7 bases and 7 bases, with 14 bases remaining between them. Per germline, CDR1 MDHEN and CDR2 SYDVKM. Use of 60 Vbeta and 13 Jbeta primers characterized the PCR. Profiled with immunoSEQ multiplex PCR; TCRdb holds only in-frame clones, not every one. The sample includes 90,000 or so clones, 60% to 80% of them seen just once. This entry comes from a study of cytomegalovirus exposure and HLA in healthy donors. This receptor was obtained from a female donor in good health and CMV-seronegative. Sequences were obtained from PBMCs. The chain links TRBV28 to TRBJ2-7; D might be TRBD2 (5 bases). The CDR3 DNA follows: TGTGCCAGCAAGGCGGGCCTGAGGGAGCAGTACTTC. Its protein product is CASKAGLREQYF.